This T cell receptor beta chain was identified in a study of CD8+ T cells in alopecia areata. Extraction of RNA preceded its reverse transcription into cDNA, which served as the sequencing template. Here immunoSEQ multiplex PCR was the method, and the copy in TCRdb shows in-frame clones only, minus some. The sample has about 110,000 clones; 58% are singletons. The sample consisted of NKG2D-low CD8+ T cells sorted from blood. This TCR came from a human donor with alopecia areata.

The CDR3 region is CASSSTGGPLSYEQYF. The CDR3 DNA sequence: TGTGCCAGCAGCTCCACAGGGGGCCCCTTATCCTACGAGCAGTACTTC. The rearrangement uses TRBV13 and TRBJ2-7, with 9 positions matching TRBD1. The junction had 8 bases not matched to a gene; V was cut back by 4 bases and J by 1 base. The length of the CDR3 is 16 residues. CDR1 is PRHDT, CDR2 FYEKMQ, per germline (reference sequence).